These 27 T cell receptor beta chains came from one sample sequenced in a study of blood T cells in healthy people across ages. Using a J-beta primer mix together with a sample-barcoded 5' primer, a second PCR was run for about 6 to 12 cycles. TCRdb reprocessed the 5' RACE reads with MiXCR, giving one entry per CDR3 protein. The table shows approximately 730,000 distinct CDR3 sequences, with about 40% occurring only once. Sequenced material: blood. These TCRs come from a woman aged 55-69 years in good health.

V is TRBV27 and J is TRBJ1-2; D is perhaps TRBD1 (5 bases). Germline assignment: CDR1 MNHEY and CDR2 SMNVEV (reference sequence). This CDR3 region has 15 residues. With 4 bases removed from V and 2 bases from J, the gap between germline ends came to 14 bases. The CDR3 bases are TGTGCCAGCAGTTCCCAGGGTGTGGTAAACTATGGCTACACCTTC. It codes for CASSSQGVVNYGYTF.

Remarks on this clonotype: This may be a read error, as it is one base from a much larger clone. The chain is built from TRBV19 and TRBJ2-5, with 12 bases that match TRBD2. Germline CDR1 LNHDA, CDR2 SQIVND (reference sequence). The CDR3 is 15 residues long. V was pared by 3 bases and J by 11 bases, with 10 bases of the junction left unmatched. The CDR3 protein is CASSMTSGSLNEQYF. In nucleotides, the CDR3 is TGTGCCAGTAGTATGACTAGCGGGAGTTTAAATGAGCAGTACTTC.

In this sample, this clonotype turned up many times. The chain links TRBV12-3 or TRBV12-4 to TRBJ2-5; no clear D gene. Deletions cut 6 bases from V and 0 bases from J, with 8 bases between. The CDR3 covers 13 residues. This CDR3 is CASSTDHQETQYF. The CDR3 DNA reads TGTGCCAGCAGCACGGACCACCAAGAGACCCAGTACTTC.

A word on this clonotype: Since a much larger clone is just one base distant, this may be a read error. This rearrangement joins TRBV5-1 to TRBJ2-3; 7 nucleotides line up with TRBD1. This CDR3 has 14 residues. From germline, CDR1 is SGHRS and CDR2 YFSETQ. The DNA of the CDR3 is TGCGTCAGCACCCCCGGACAGGACACAGATACGCAGTATTTT. It specifies CVSTPGQDTDTQYF.

The chain is built from TRBV20-1 and TRBJ2-2; D tentatively reads TRBD1 or TRBD2 (6 bases each). The CDR3 extends over 16 amino acids. CDR1 and CDR2 from the germline V gene are DFQATT and SNEGSKA (reference sequence). Trimming left V 0 bases short and J 4 bases short, with 15 bases between. In nucleotides, the CDR3 is TGCAGTGCTAGAGATTTTGGCAGGGGAGGCACCGGGGAGCTGTTTTTT. Its protein is CSARDFGRGGTGELFF.

CDR3 sequence: CASSDDSNGYTF. The CDR3 DNA is TGTGCCAGCAGCGACGACAGTAATGGCTACACCTTC. The V and J genes are TRBV2 and TRBJ1-2; D possibly corresponds to TRBD1 (5 bases). Looked up from germline, CDR1 is SNHLY and CDR2 is FYNNEI. Trimming stripped 6 bases from V and 6 bases from J, with 11 bases between. There are 12 residues in the CDR3.

Turning to this clonotype: A much larger clone differs by one base, so this may be a read error. V and J are TRBV29-1 and TRBJ2-1; 8 bases are shared with TRBD2. The better agreement between TRBJ2-7 and the DNA end casts doubt on the J call. Germline assignment: CDR1 SQVTM and CDR2 ANQGSEA. This CDR3 has 17 residues. CDR3 DNA sequence: TGCAGCGTTGAAGGGACAGCGAGCGGGAGTGCCTACAATGAGCAGTACTTC. Translating it yields CSVEGTASGSAYNEQYF.

This clonotype was counted between two and nine times. The chain joins TRBV29-1 to TRBJ2-1, with TRBD2 matching 7 bases. The CDR3 is made up of 14 amino acids. V lost 1 base to trimming and J lost 9 bases; unmatched junction nucleotides: 9. Germline V gene sequence: CDR1 SQVTM, CDR2 ANQGSEA. The chain's CDR3 is CSVEVGGGPSEQFF. CDR3 nucleotide sequence: TGCAGCGTTGAAGTGGGGGGAGGGCCGAGTGAGCAGTTCTTC.

The V gene is TRBV4-1, the J gene TRBJ1-4; 7 bases fit TRBD1. V was clipped by 2 bases and J by 10 bases; unmatched bases: 10. CDR3 length: 15 residues. Germline V gene lookup returns CDR1 MGHRA and CDR2 YSYEKL. In DNA, the CDR3 is TGCGCCAGCAGCCAAAACACAGGGGCCCTCGGAAAACTGTTTTTT. This gives the protein CASSQNTGALGKLFF.

This clonotype was recorded a few times. The CDR3 sequence is CASSLSSGDLKTQYF. CDR3 bases: TGTGCCAGCAGTTTATCTAGCGGGGATTTGAAGACCCAGTACTTC. The chain has TRBV12-3 or TRBV12-4 and TRBJ2-5; 9 bases match TRBD2. The junction had 7 bases not matched to a gene; V was cut back by 2 bases and J by 6 bases. The CDR3 totals 15 residues.

A remark on this clonotype: This sequence may be a read error, since a much larger clone differs from it by one base. The chain has TRBV12-3 or TRBV12-4 and TRBJ2-6, with a tentative D call TRBD2 (6 bases). V lost 8 bases, J lost 2 bases, and 13 bases lay in between. This CDR3 spans 15 amino acids. The CDR3 sequence: CASGPGEAGANVLTF. The CDR3 DNA reads TGTGCCAGCGGTCCGGGAGAGGCTGGGGCCAACGTCCTGACTTTC.

This clonotype has only a few counts. The genes are TRBV25-1 and TRBJ1-1; TRBD1 is a possible D gene (5 bases). CDR3 length: 14 residues. Germline CDR1 MGHDK, CDR2 SYGVNS. V was cut by 6 bases and J by 5 bases, with 16 bases left in between. The CDR3 bases are TGTGCCAGCAGCCGATTGGGGGAGGGGACTGAAGCTTTCTTT. Its translation: CASSRLGEGTEAFF.

Many counts were recorded for this clonotype. This chain joins TRBV6-2 or TRBV6-3 and TRBJ1-2; 9 nucleotides agree with TRBD1. The CDR3 has 14 amino acids. Germline V gene lookup returns CDR1 MNHEY and CDR2 SVGEGT. V was pared by 7 bases and J by 6 bases, with 9 bases of the junction left unmatched. CDR3 amino acids: CASISRQGEHGYTF. CDR3 coding DNA: TGTGCCAGCATTTCCAGACAGGGGGAGCATGGCTACACCTTC.

This clonotype was counted between two and nine times. The chain is built from TRBV6-2 or TRBV6-3 and TRBJ1-1; 7 nucleotides align to TRBD1. Per germline, CDR1 MNHEY and CDR2 SVGEGT. CDR3 length: 16 amino acids. V was pared by 6 bases and J by 0 bases, with 10 bases of the junction left unmatched. The CDR3 DNA is TGTGCCAGCAGAACGGGACAGCAGTTCATGAACACTGAAGCTTTCTTT. This gives the protein CASRTGQQFMNTEAFF.

In its sample, this clonotype was seen a few times. The rearrangement uses TRBV6-2 or TRBV6-3 and TRBJ2-1, with 8 bases lining up with TRBD1. This CDR3 spans 16 amino acids. Germline V lookup: CDR1 MNHEY, CDR2 SVGEGT. With 8 bases clipped from V and 4 bases from J, the junction kept 13 bases outside the gene matches. The CDR3 nucleotides read TGTGCCAGCCTCTTCGGGAGACAGGGGTTTTACAATGAGCAGTTCTTC. Its translation: CASLFGRQGFYNEQFF.

This clonotype was seen a few times. The rearrangement joins TRBV20-1 to TRBJ1-6, with D possibly TRBD1 on 5 matching bases. V gave up 5 bases and J gave up 0 bases, with 11 bases separating them. Germline values: CDR1 DFQATT, CDR2 SNEGSKA (reference sequence). The CDR3 extends over 15 amino acids. The CDR3 loop is CSAPGTSSYNSPLHF. The CDR3 DNA sequence: TGCAGTGCTCCGGGGACGAGCTCCTATAATTCACCCCTCCACTTT.

This clonotype was found a few times. The chain carries TRBV25-1 and TRBJ1-2, with a tentative D call TRBD1 (5 bases). The ends were cut back, 4 bases at V and 4 bases at J, with 10 bases in the middle. Germline CDR1 MGHDK, CDR2 SYGVNS. This CDR3 is built from 13 residues. CDR3 sequence (DNA): TGTGCCAGCAGTGCAGACAGTCCCTATGGCTACACCTTC. Translating gives CASSADSPYGYTF.

The chain couples TRBV9 to TRBJ1-1, with TRBD1 identical over 7 bases. Per germline, CDR1 SGDLS and CDR2 YYNGEE. The ends lost 0 bases at V and 1 base at J; junction bases unmatched: 0. The CDR3 totals 14 residues. The CDR3 sequence: CASSVGDRNTEAFF. The CDR3 bases are TGTGCCAGCAGCGTAGGGGACAGGAACACTGAAGCTTTCTTT.

This clonotype was counted between two and nine times. This chain links TRBV2 with TRBJ2-7; D is undetermined. The CDR3 sequence is 19 residues long. The germline CDR1 and CDR2 sequences are SNHLY and FYNNEI. V gave up 6 bases and J gave up 2 bases, with 29 bases separating them. DNA of the CDR3: TGTGCCAGCAGGACCATAAACACTCAGCGCATATATGTTACCTACGAGCAGTACTTC. Protein sequence: CASRTINTQRIYVTYEQYF.

The chain recombines TRBV7-9 with TRBJ1-2, with D unclear. This CDR3 contains 10 residues. The V and J ends lost 11 bases and 3 bases respectively, with 7 bases between them. The germline V gene encodes CDR1 SEHNR and CDR2 FQNEAQ (reference sequence). CDR3 bases: TGTGCCGGCGAGGACTATGGCTACACCTTC. Its translation: CAGEDYGYTF. Full variable domain (missing parts from reference TRBV7-9 and TRBJ1-2): DTGVSQNPRHKITKRGQNVTFRCDPISEHNRLYWYRQTLGQGPEFLTYFQNEAQLEKSRLLSDRFSAERPKGSFSTLEIQRTEQGDSAMYLCAGEDYGYTFGSGTRLTVV.

The CDR3 DNA sequence: TGTGCCAGCAGATTGGGACAGAACCAAGAGACCCAGTACTTC. Its translation: CASRLGQNQETQYF. This chain uses TRBV6-6 with TRBJ2-5, with 7 bases that match TRBD1. There are 14 residues in the CDR3. Germline-derived CDR1 and CDR2 are MNHNY and SVGAGI (reference sequence). V trimming: 6 bases; J trimming: 0 bases; junction bases outside the gene matches: 4.

This clonotype occurred a few times. The DNA of the CDR3 is TGCAGCGTTGAAGATTGGGGCAGGGGGCAGGGCACCGGGGAGCTGTTTTTT. It encodes CSVEDWGRGQGTGELFF. The V gene is TRBV29-1, the J gene TRBJ2-2; 8 positions agree with TRBD1. J was trimmed by 4 bases and V by 0 bases; bases with no gene match: 10. Germline assignment: CDR1 SQVTM and CDR2 ANQGSEA. CDR3 length: 17 residues.

The chain has TRBV7-2 and TRBJ1-2; D unclear. This CDR3 comprises 15 residues. The V end was cut by 2 bases, the J end by 8 bases, with 18 bases between. Germline V gives CDR1 SGHTA, CDR2 FQGNSA. CDR3 amino acids: CASSLYISGSGGYTF. CDR3 DNA sequence: TGTGCCAGCAGCTTATATATTTCTGGGAGTGGCGGCTACACCTTC.

The rearrangement links TRBV9 to TRBJ2-1; the match to TRBD2 covers 14 bases. Trimming took 4 bases from V and 2 from J; bases not matched to a gene: 14. CDR1 is SGDLS, CDR2 YYNGEE, per germline. The CDR3 runs 20 residues. The CDR3 nucleotides read TGTGCCAGCAGCCCCTCCCTGGGACTAGCGGGGGACCTCACCTACAATGAGCAGTTCTTC. It specifies CASSPSLGLAGDLTYNEQFF.

The rearrangement uses TRBV2 and TRBJ2-1; 8 bases align to TRBD1. The V gene's germline CDR1 is SNHLY and CDR2 FYNNEI. The CDR3 is 13 residues long. The junction had 2 bases not matched to a gene; V was cut back by 6 bases and J by 4 bases. The CDR3 here is CASRQGGYNEQFF. In DNA form, the CDR3 reads TGTGCCAGCAGACAGGGGGGTTACAATGAGCAGTTCTTC.

This chain uses TRBV2 with TRBJ2-3, with a weak D call TRBD2 (6 bases). CDR3 length equals 15 residues. Germline V gene lookup returns CDR1 SNHLY and CDR2 FYNNEI. V was clipped by 7 bases and J by 2 bases, with 16 bases between them. The CDR3 sequence is CASTLLGGFTDTQYF. CDR3 DNA: TGTGCCAGCACCCTACTCGGGGGATTCACAGATACGCAGTATTTT.

In this sample, this clonotype turned up once. The V and J genes are TRBV4-2 and TRBJ2-1; TRBD1 or TRBD2 may be the D gene (5 bases each). Deletions cut 0 bases from V and 0 bases from J, with 21 bases between. The CDR3 covers 20 residues. The germline gives CDR1 LGHNA, CDR2 YNFKEQ. This CDR3 reads CASSQEGGQGFRSSYNEQFF. The CDR3, as DNA: TGTGCCAGCAGCCAAGAAGGCGGGCAGGGTTTCCGTAGCTCCTACAATGAGCAGTTCTTC.